These 29 T cell receptor beta chains were sequenced from one sample in a study of blood T cell repertoires in COVID-19 (dated by TCRdb to 2018 to 2021). Library generation was performed with the immunoSEQ multiplex PCR assay. In TCRdb, the immuneACCESS table is reduced to in-frame sequences with V and J assigned. These tables do not hold every clone; where another copy was compared, an unresolved V gene accounts for under half, and the others remain unexplained. This sample comprises 25,000 to 35,000 clones, about 85% of them detected only once. The top ten constitute over 20% of the sample. The sequenced material came from peripheral blood. All receptors derive from a human donor in a cohort sampled during active COVID-19.

The chain couples TRBV5-1 to TRBJ2-7, with TRBD1 identical over 10 bases. The CDR3 spans 15 residues. V was clipped by 0 bases and J by 3 bases; unmatched bases: 3. Per the germline V gene, CDR1 is SGHRS and CDR2 is YFSETQ. CDR3 DNA sequence: TGCGCCAGCAGCTTGGGGGGGACAGGGGACTACGAGCAGTACTTC. Amino acid sequence: CASSLGGTGDYEQYF.

In DNA, the CDR3 is TGTGCCAGCAGGACCGGGACAGAGTATGGCTACACCTTC. Translated, it gives CASRTGTEYGYTF. V and J are TRBV5-4 and TRBJ1-2, with 7 bases fitting TRBD1. CDR3 length: 13 amino acids. J gave up 5 bases and V 5 bases, and 6 bases lay outside the gene matches. Germline V gene lookup returns CDR1 SGHNT and CDR2 YYREEE (reference sequence). The full variable domain, with the rest looked up from reference TRBV5-4 and TRBJ1-2, is ETGVTQSPTHLIKTRGQQVTLRCSSQSGHNTVSWYQQALGQGPQFIFQYYREEENGRGNFPPRFSGLQFPNYSSELNVNALELDDSALYLCASRTGTEYGYTFGSGTRLTVV.

In its sample, this clone was seen once. The chain recombines TRBV12-5 with TRBJ2-1; 8 nucleotides agree with TRBD2. In germline, CDR1 is LGHNT, CDR2 FRNRAP. Trimming removed 9 bases from V and 4 bases from J; junction bases left unmatched: 14. The CDR3 length is 16 residues. DNA of the CDR3: TGTGCTAGCCCCCGGGGGGGAGGAACCCCTTACAATGAGCAGTTCTTC. It is translated as CASPRGGGTPYNEQFF.

V gene TRBV7-2 combines with J gene TRBJ1-3; 7 bases fit TRBD1. Germline values: CDR1 SGHTA, CDR2 FQGNSA. After removal of 4 bases from V and 3 bases from J, the junction contained 6 bases not matched to a gene. The CDR3 is made up of 15 amino acids. The CDR3 DNA reads TGTGCCAGCAGCTCACAGGGGCTCGATGGAAACACCATATATTTT. Protein: CASSSQGLDGNTIYF.

This clone was observed a handful of times. The CDR3 is CASSSSGNTEAFF. In DNA form, the CDR3 reads TGTGCCAGCAGCTCCAGCGGGAACACTGAAGCTTTCTTT. The genes are TRBV7-3 and TRBJ1-1; no clear D. CDR1 SGHTA and CDR2 FQGTGA come from the germline V gene. The CDR3 is 13 residues long. V lost 4 bases and J lost 1, with 7 bases in between.

V and J are TRBV5-4 and TRBJ2-5; 7 positions match TRBD1. Germline V gene data show CDR1 as SGHNT and CDR2 as YYREEE (reference sequence). This CDR3 is built from 13 residues. V lost 4 bases to trimming and J lost 5 bases; unmatched junction nucleotides: 5. The CDR3 loop reads CASSQTGLETQYF. CDR3 coding DNA: TGTGCCAGCAGCCAGACAGGGCTGGAGACCCAGTACTTC.

V is TRBV5-4 and J is TRBJ1-3; 7 nucleotides agree with TRBD1. The germline gives CDR1 SGHNT, CDR2 YYREEE (reference sequence). After removal of 5 bases from V and 8 bases from J, the junction contained 7 bases not matched to a gene. The CDR3 has 13 residues. CDR3 loop: CASSPDRADTIYF. In DNA form, the CDR3 reads TGTGCCAGCAGTCCTGACAGGGCGGACACCATATATTTT.

The chain is built from TRBV18 and TRBJ2-1; 9 nucleotides align to TRBD2. Trimming removed 2 bases from V and 6 bases from J; junction bases left unmatched: 8. Germline CDR1 and CDR2: KGHSH and LQKENI. The CDR3 extends over 16 amino acids. Here the CDR3 reads CASSPGGGASANEQFF. For the CDR3, the DNA is TGTGCCAGCTCACCAGGCGGGGGGGCCTCCGCCAATGAGCAGTTCTTC.

This clone appeared a few times. The J gene is TRBJ1-5, the V gene TRBV6-5; D is unclear. In germline, CDR1 is MNHEY, CDR2 SVGAGI. This CDR3 has 15 amino acids. V was cut by 7 bases and J by 6 bases, with 19 bases left in between. CDR3 protein: CASKDNSREGQPQHF. The CDR3 DNA reads as TGTGCCAGCAAAGATAATTCCCGGGAGGGTCAGCCCCAGCATTTT.

The chain carries TRBV5-1 and TRBJ2-2; D possibly corresponds to TRBD1 (6 bases). The CDR3 covers 17 residues. Germline lookup yields CDR1 SGHRS and CDR2 YFSETQ. The V and J ends lost 4 bases and 1 base respectively, with 17 bases between them. CDR3 DNA: TGCGCCAGCAGCGGGGACAAGACTCTTTTGAACACCGGGGAGCTGTTTTTT. It encodes CASSGDKTLLNTGELFF.

This rearrangement joins TRBV29-1 to TRBJ2-2; D gene uncertain. Germline lookup yields CDR1 SQVTM and CDR2 ANQGSEA. The CDR3 is made up of 12 amino acids. V lost 7 bases and J 8 bases, leaving 14 bases between the germline ends. CDR3 in amino acids: CSAPGEKGELFF. The CDR3 region has the DNA TGCAGCGCTCCGGGTGAGAAGGGGGAGCTGTTTTTT.

This chain connects TRBV7-2 to TRBJ2-3; 7 nucleotides agree with TRBD1. The CDR3 covers 13 residues. V shed 3 bases, J shed 3 bases, and the junction held 0 bases outside the gene matches. Germline CDR1 is SGHTA and CDR2 is FQGNSA. CDR3 DNA sequence: TGTGCCAGCAGCTTGGACAGGACAGATACGCAGTATTTT. Its translation is CASSLDRTDTQYF.

This clone has only a few counts. The CDR3 loop is CASYDRGRPEAFF. The CDR3 bases are TGTGCCAGCTATGACAGGGGGCGACCTGAAGCTTTCTTT. V usage is TRBV12-3 or TRBV12-4 and J usage is TRBJ1-1; 10 nucleotides agree with TRBD1. This CDR3 is built from 13 residues. Trimming cost V 8 bases and J 6 bases; bases outside gene matches: 6.

The genes are TRBV6-5 and TRBJ1-2; weak D call: TRBD1 (6 bases). V dropped 10 bases and J dropped 4 bases, with 16 bases sitting between them. This CDR3 has 13 amino acids. Per the germline V gene, CDR1 is MNHEY and CDR2 is SVGAGI. The CDR3 nucleotides read TGTGCCATCGGTGGGGGGGGCGGCTATGGCTACACCTTC. It translates to CAIGGGGGYGYTF.

J is TRBJ1-4 and V is TRBV5-4, with 7 bases aligning to TRBD1. The J segment lost 7 bases and the V segment lost 4 bases, leaving 7 bases of the junction unmatched. In germline, CDR1 is SGHNT, CDR2 YYREEE (reference sequence). The CDR3 extends over 14 amino acids. In nucleotides, the CDR3 is TGTGCCAGCAGCCCATCAGGGGGGTCTGAAAAACTGTTTTTT. As protein: CASSPSGGSEKLFF.

Only a few counts were recorded for this clone. The genes are TRBV6-5 and TRBJ1-1; D not resolved. Germline CDR1 is MNHEY and CDR2 is SVGAGI. The CDR3 covers 14 residues. V gave up 8 bases and J gave up 6 bases, with 19 bases separating them. Here the CDR3 reads CASRPSPDSPEAFF. The CDR3 DNA is TGTGCCAGCCGACCTTCACCGGACTCGCCTGAAGCTTTCTTT.

The chain employs TRBV5-1 and TRBJ2-5; D is perhaps TRBD1 (5 bases). Germline V gene data show CDR1 as SGHRS and CDR2 as YFSETQ. The germline V and J ends were trimmed by 0 bases and 3 bases, with 9 bases remaining between them. The CDR3 runs 14 residues. This chain's CDR3 is CASSLEGPEETQYF. The CDR3 nucleotides are TGCGCCAGCAGCTTGGAGGGGCCAGAAGAGACCCAGTACTTC.

This rearrangement joins TRBV2 to TRBJ1-1; D perhaps matches TRBD1 (5 bases). Deletions cut 4 bases from V and 1 base from J, with 10 bases between. CDR3 length: 14 residues. Germline V gene sequence: CDR1 SNHLY, CDR2 FYNNEI. This CDR3 reads CASSARGQNTEAFF. DNA for the CDR3: TGTGCCAGCAGTGCGCGGGGCCAGAACACTGAAGCTTTCTTT.

This chain connects TRBV7-9 to TRBJ2-1, with 9 positions matching TRBD1. The CDR3 is made up of 13 amino acids. Germline CDR1 is SEHNR and CDR2 is FQNEAQ (reference sequence). J lost 8 bases, V lost 8 bases, and 7 bases had no gene match. The CDR3 bases are TGTGCCAGCCTCCCGGGACAGGGCGATGAGCAGTTCTTC. Translated, it gives CASLPGQGDEQFF.

This clone has just one count. This chain uses TRBV28 with TRBJ2-3, with 8 bases lining up with TRBD1. The CDR3 length is 15 residues. The germline CDR1 and CDR2 sequences are MDHEN and SYDVKM. V trimming: 5 bases; J trimming: 1 base; junction bases outside the gene matches: 5. The CDR3 DNA is TGTGCCAGCAGTGAACAGGGGGAGGGCACAGATACGCAGTATTTT. Amino acids: CASSEQGEGTDTQYF.

This chain links TRBV7-2 with TRBJ2-1; TRBD2 is a possible D gene (6 bases). The CDR3 is 15 amino acids. Deletions cut 5 bases from V and 7 bases from J, with 18 bases between. Germline lookup yields CDR1 SGHTA and CDR2 FQGNSA. As DNA, the CDR3 is TGTGCCAGCAGCATCGGGACTGCAAAAGGGAATGAGCAGTTCTTC. This sequence encodes CASSIGTAKGNEQFF.

Only one count was recorded for this clone. The CDR3 protein is CSARGLYGYTF. The CDR3 DNA reads TGCAGTGCTAGAGGCCTATATGGCTACACCTTC. The V and J genes are TRBV20-1 and TRBJ1-2, with no clear D. This CDR3 comprises 11 residues. Looked up from germline, CDR1 is DFQATT and CDR2 is SNEGSKA (reference sequence). Trimming left V 1 base short and J 5 bases short, with 5 bases between.

The V call is TRBV6-5, the J call TRBJ1-5, with D possibly TRBD1 on 5 matching bases. The CDR3 has 15 amino acids. Germline V gene sequence: CDR1 MNHEY, CDR2 SVGAGI. V lost 6 bases and J 4 bases, leaving 16 bases between the germline ends. CDR3 DNA: TGTGCCAGCAGGTCCCCGGACATAAGAAATCAGCCCCAGCATTTT. It translates to CASRSPDIRNQPQHF.

The CDR3 protein is CASRGGQVAFF. The CDR3 DNA reads TGTGCCAGCAGGGGCGGACAGGTCGCGTTCTTC. V and J are TRBV11-1 and TRBJ2-1; 7 bases are a match to TRBD1. CDR1 is SGHAT, CDR2 FQDESV, per germline (reference sequence). Losses at the gene ends were 6 bases for V and 15 bases for J; bases not matched to a gene: 8. This CDR3 region has 11 residues.

V is TRBV29-1 and J is TRBJ2-3, with a possible D match to TRBD2 (5 bases). V was pared by 6 bases and J by 5 bases, with 9 bases between. From germline, CDR1 is SQVTM and CDR2 ANQGSEA. The CDR3 runs 11 residues. The CDR3: CSVRGLDTQYF. CDR3 bases: TGCAGCGTCCGAGGGTTAGATACGCAGTATTTT.

V gene TRBV28 combines with J gene TRBJ2-6, with a tentative D call TRBD2 (6 bases). Per germline, CDR1 MDHEN and CDR2 SYDVKM. This CDR3 has 15 amino acids. Trimming took 2 bases from V and 2 from J, leaving 7 bases between them. This chain's CDR3 is CASSLGGTGANVLTF. The CDR3 region has the DNA TGTGCCAGCAGTTTAGGAGGGACTGGGGCCAACGTCCTGACTTTC. Full variable domain (outside the CDR3, taken from reference TRBV28 and TRBJ2-6): DVKVTQSSRYLVKRTGEKVFLECVQDMDHENMFWYRQDPGLGLRLIYFSYDVKMKEKGDIPEGYSVSREKKERFSLILESASTNQTSMYLCASSLGGTGANVLTFGAGSRLTVL.

CDR3 DNA: TGTGCCAGCAGCCAAGTGACCTTGGGGGCTGGGGTTCGCTATAATTCACCCCTCCACTTT. Translating it yields CASSQVTLGAGVRYNSPLHF. The genes are TRBV3-1 (or the pseudogene TRBV3-2) and TRBJ1-6, with D possibly TRBD1 on 6 matching bases. Trimming took off 1 base at V and 3 bases at J, with 22 bases between the two ends. The germline gives CDR1 LGHDT, CDR2 YNNKEL (reference sequence). The CDR3 is 20 amino acids.

The rearrangement joins TRBV9 to TRBJ1-2, with TRBD1 identical over 8 bases. The CDR3 length is 15 residues. Per the germline V gene, CDR1 is SGDLS and CDR2 is YYNGEE. V gave up 3 bases and J gave up 2 bases; unmatched junction bases: 6. The CDR3 loop is CASSARTGTNYGYTF. Written as DNA, the CDR3 is TGTGCCAGCAGCGCACGGACAGGGACAAACTATGGCTACACCTTC. The entire variable domain, with the rest obtained from reference TRBV9 and TRBJ1-2, is as follows: DSGVTQTPKHLITATGQRVTLRCSPRSGDLSVYWYQQSLDQGLQFLIQYYNGEERAKGNILERFSAQQFPDLHSELNLSSLELGDSALYFCASSARTGTNYGYTFGSGTRLTVV.

This clone was counted between two and nine times. V and J are TRBV28 and TRBJ2-7, with a tentative D call TRBD2 (5 bases). The CDR3 is made up of 12 amino acids. Germline V lookup: CDR1 MDHEN, CDR2 SYDVKM. V lost 6 bases to trimming and J lost 3 bases, with 9 bases between them. The CDR3 is CASSGVNYEQYF. The CDR3 nucleotides are TGTGCCAGCAGCGGGGTAAACTACGAGCAGTACTTC.